What follows are 21 T cell receptor beta chains derived from one specimen sequenced in a study of molecular identifiers for immune sequencing clone quantification (dated by TCRdb to 2017 to 2018). The library was built by means of PCR. Sequencing relied on a NextSeq 500. TCRdb trimmed public reads at Q25 via fastp, called clones via MiXCR and kept in-frame beta chains. Identical CDR3 proteins give one entry, which carries the most common genes and DNA. This sample holds nearly 650,000 distinct CDR3 sequences; 25% were observed only once. The top ten clones comprise about 0.81% of the sample. Sample: naive CD8+ T cells from blood, with Jurkat cell RNA spiked in. This sample's cell subset or site label indicates: FACS-sorted CD8+CD4-CCR7+CD45RA+ naive T cells. These TCRs come from a human donor in good health. Some libraries in this study had Jurkat cell RNA spiked in.

This clonotype was seen more than once but under ten times. This chain links TRBV4-1 with TRBJ1-2, with a weak D call TRBD1 (5 bases). This CDR3 contains 15 residues. CDR1 MGHRA and CDR2 YSYEKL come from the germline V gene. Trimming removed 0 bases at V and 1 base at J, with 9 bases between. CDR3 nucleotide sequence: TGCGCCAGCAGCCAAGAGAGCGGGGGTAACTATGGCTACACCTTC. Its translation: CASSQESGGNYGYTF.

This clonotype was detected ten times or more. The chain couples TRBV28 to TRBJ1-4; 8 bases line up with TRBD1. The V gene end was trimmed by 6 bases and the J gene end by 6 bases; junction bases not matched to a gene: 6. Germline lookup yields CDR1 MDHEN and CDR2 SYDVKM. CDR3 length equals 14 residues. In nucleotides, the CDR3 is TGTGCCAGCAGCCCCTCGACAGGGGATGAAAAACTGTTTTTT. Encoded protein: CASSPSTGDEKLFF.

The chain links TRBV15 to TRBJ1-5; D ambiguous. Germline V gene data show CDR1 as LNHNV and CDR2 as YYDKDF (reference sequence). The ends were cut back, 0 bases at V and 0 bases at J, with 9 bases in the middle. The CDR3 loop spans 16 amino acids. CDR3 coding DNA: TGTGCCACCAGCAGAGATTTTGCCCATAGCAATCAGCCCCAGCATTTT. Protein product: CATSRDFAHSNQPQHF.

On this clonotype itself: A much more abundant neighbour one base away suggests this may be a read error. The chain uses TRBV12-3 or TRBV12-4 and TRBJ2-2, with a tentative D call TRBD2 (5 bases). The CDR3 is 12 residues long. This chain's CDR3 is CASSPLTGELLF. The CDR3 DNA reads as TGTGCCAGCAGCCCTCTGACCGGGGAGCTGTTATTT.

This clonotype appeared a few times. The chain is built from TRBV7-9 and TRBJ2-1; 11 bases match TRBD2. V trimming: 2 bases; J trimming: 7 bases; junction bases outside the gene matches: 10. CDR3 length: 17 residues. Germline V lookup: CDR1 SEHNR, CDR2 FQNEAQ (reference sequence). As DNA, the CDR3 is TGTGCCAGCAGCTTACCCAGACTAGCGGGAATGTTTAATGAGCAGTTCTTC. Amino acid sequence: CASSLPRLAGMFNEQFF. Full variable domain (missing parts from reference TRBV7-9 and TRBJ2-1): DTGVSQNPRHKITKRGQNVTFRCDPISEHNRLYWYRQTLGQGPEFLTYFQNEAQLEKSRLLSDRFSAERPKGSFSTLEIQRTEQGDSAMYLCASSLPRLAGMFNEQFFGPGTRLTVL.

V and J are TRBV6-2 or TRBV6-3 and TRBJ2-2; 7 nucleotides agree with TRBD2. This CDR3 spans 14 amino acids. After removal of 6 bases from V and 6 bases from J, the junction contained 7 bases not matched to a gene. Germline CDR1 and CDR2: MNHEY and SVGEGT. CDR3 DNA: TGTGCCAGCAGCCCCAACACTAGCGCCGGGGAGCTGTTTTTT. Translation gives CASSPNTSAGELFF.

This clonotype was recorded at least ten times. The chain recombines TRBV29-1 with TRBJ2-1; a weak D match, TRBD1 (5 bases). V shed 3 bases and J shed 9 bases, with 9 bases lying between them. CDR3 length: 11 residues. Germline CDR1 SQVTM, CDR2 ANQGSEA. The CDR3 sequence is CSVDLGVEQFF. The CDR3 DNA follows: TGCAGCGTTGATTTAGGGGTTGAGCAGTTCTTC.

This clonotype was observed a few times. A much larger clone lies a single base off, so this may be a read error. The rearrangement uses TRBV12-3 or TRBV12-4 and TRBJ1-2; D is perhaps TRBD1 (5 bases). The CDR3 is 13 residues long. Trimming stripped 6 bases from V and 3 bases from J, with 11 bases between. The CDR3 region has the DNA TGTGCCAGCAGCTCGACAGCTGACTATGGCTACACCTTC. Protein sequence: CASSSTADYGYTF.

This clonotype was seen at least ten times. The chain is built from TRBV7-9 and TRBJ2-3; possibly TRBD1 or TRBD2 for D (6 bases each). The ends were cut back, 8 bases at V and 0 bases at J, with 18 bases in the middle. Germline V gene sequence: CDR1 SEHNR, CDR2 FQNEAQ (reference sequence). CDR3 length: 16 residues. CDR3 residues: CASGETGAPSTDTQYF. The CDR3 DNA follows: TGTGCCAGCGGCGAAACGGGGGCTCCCAGCACAGATACGCAGTATTTT.

A single count supports this clonotype. This sequence joins TRBV7-6 and TRBJ1-1; 9 positions match TRBD1. This CDR3 contains 17 residues. Trimming removed 1 base from V and 1 base from J; junction bases left unmatched: 7. Germline CDR1 and CDR2: SGHVS and FNYEAQ. DNA of the CDR3: TGTGCCAGCAGCTTAGGGTTGACAGGGGGAAAGAACACTGAAGCTTTCTTT. Protein: CASSLGLTGGKNTEAFF.

There are many counts of this clonotype. The chain uses TRBV5-1 and TRBJ1-1, with no clear D. Per the germline V gene, CDR1 is SGHRS and CDR2 is YFSETQ. V was shortened by 4 bases and J by 2 bases, with 15 bases between the two germline ends. CDR3 length: 15 residues. CDR3 residues: CASSKATMGNTEAFF. The CDR3 coding sequence is TGCGCCAGCAGCAAGGCTACAATGGGAAACACTGAAGCTTTCTTT.

V gene TRBV12-3 or TRBV12-4 combines with J gene TRBJ2-5; maybe TRBD1 (6 bases). The V gene lost 5 bases and the J gene lost 5 bases, with 15 bases spanning the gap. CDR3 length: 14 amino acids. CDR3 loop: CASSQDSARETQYF. The DNA of the CDR3 is TGTGCCAGCAGTCAGGACAGTGCCCGGGAGACCCAGTACTTC.

This clonotype has just a few counts. The chain is built from TRBV3-1 and TRBJ2-3; 10 bases align to TRBD2. Germline V gives CDR1 LGHDT, CDR2 YNNKEL (reference sequence). There are 17 residues in the CDR3. J gave up 5 bases and V 1 base, and 9 bases lay outside the gene matches. CDR3 residues: CASSQGQRGGLEDTQYF. As DNA, the CDR3 is TGTGCCAGCAGCCAAGGCCAGCGGGGGGGTTTGGAAGATACGCAGTATTTT.

V is TRBV4-1 and J is TRBJ1-2; TRBD1 matches at 10 bases. The CDR3 consists of 15 residues. Per the germline V gene, CDR1 is MGHRA and CDR2 is YSYEKL. V lost 5 bases and J lost 4; bases outside the gene matches: 7. CDR3 amino acids: CASSKWTGGAYGYTF. The CDR3 DNA reads as TGCGCCAGCAGCAAATGGACAGGGGGTGCCTATGGCTACACCTTC.

The gene calls are TRBV28 and TRBJ2-7, with 10 positions matching TRBD1. The CDR3 contains 17 residues. Looked up from germline, CDR1 is MDHEN and CDR2 is SYDVKM. V shed 4 bases and J 4 bases; nucleotides not matched to a gene: 13. The CDR3: CASSWDRGEGNRYEQYF. Here the CDR3 DNA reads TGTGCCAGCAGTTGGGACAGGGGAGAAGGAAATAGATACGAGCAGTACTTC.

This clonotype was detected only a few times. This CDR3 is CASRQITNPEAFF. Written as DNA, the CDR3 is TGTGCCAGCAGACAGATTACTAACCCTGAAGCTTTCTTT. This chain uses TRBV6-5 with TRBJ1-1, with D unclear. This CDR3 region has 13 residues. Germline CDR1 is MNHEY and CDR2 is SVGAGI. The V end lost 6 bases, the J end lost 6 bases, and 14 bases lay between the germline ends.

The sample holds many counts of this clonotype. V and J are TRBV28 and TRBJ2-7; 7 bases agree with TRBD1. Germline loops: CDR1 MDHEN, CDR2 SYDVKM. The V segment lost 6 bases and the J segment 5 bases; nucleotides outside the gene matches: 10. This CDR3 contains 14 residues. The CDR3 here is CASSSPGQKDEQYF. In DNA form, the CDR3 reads TGTGCCAGCAGCTCACCGGGACAGAAAGACGAGCAGTACTTC.

This clonotype was seen at least ten times. The chain recombines TRBV9 with TRBJ1-4; no firm D call. CDR1 and CDR2 (germline): SGDLS, YYNGEE. The CDR3 runs to 15 residues. Trimming left V 4 bases short and J 6 bases short, with 16 bases between. In DNA form, the CDR3 reads TGTGCCAGCAGCCCGCGGGCCGCATTGGATGAAAAACTGTTTTTT. This encodes CASSPRAALDEKLFF.

This clonotype was counted between two and nine times. This chain joins TRBV19 and TRBJ2-7; TRBD2 is a possible D gene (5 bases). Germline loops: CDR1 LNHDA, CDR2 SQIVND (reference sequence). The germline V and J ends were trimmed by 5 bases and 2 bases, with 16 bases remaining between them. CDR3 length: 15 amino acids. The CDR3: CASSSSTFGTYEQYF. Written as DNA, the CDR3 is TGTGCCAGTAGTTCATCGACGTTCGGGACCTACGAGCAGTACTTC.

For this clonotype: A much larger clone differs by one base, so this may be a read error. The rearrangement uses TRBV20-1 and TRBJ2-7, with D unresolved. Germline values: CDR1 DFQATT, CDR2 SNEGSKA (reference sequence). V gave up 3 bases and J gave up 12 bases, with 9 bases separating them. This CDR3 comprises 9 residues. The CDR3 sequence: CSASDPRYF. The CDR3, as DNA: TGCAGTGCTAGCGACCCTCGGTACTTC.

The chain links TRBV19 to TRBJ2-7, with 7 bases that match TRBD1. CDR1 LNHDA and CDR2 SQIVND come from the germline V gene (reference sequence). The length of the CDR3 is 14 residues. Germline trimming cut 6 bases from V and 0 bases from J; bases unmatched to any gene: 5. CDR3 nucleotide sequence: TGTGCCAGTAGCCCGGGACAGCACTCCTACGAGCAGTACTTC. Protein sequence: CASSPGQHSYEQYF.